This T cell receptor beta chain was documented in a study of PD-1 blockade in classical Hodgkin lymphoma. Study-wide results and caveats: Reports described newly diagnosed patients as having lower baseline TCR diversity than healthy donors.

Trimming removed 5 bases at V and 4 bases at J, with 11 bases between. In germline, CDR1 is SGHTA, CDR2 FQGNSA. CDR3 length: 14 amino acids. About this clone: Antigen specificity is unknown.

Time point given: newly diagnosed, previously untreated cHL patient sample. Produced via immunoSEQ multiplex PCR; TCRdb's table is partial and in-frame only. The repertoire holds some 70,000 clones, with over 90% as singletons. Sequencing was carried out using peripheral blood mononuclear cells (PBMCs). The TCR comes from a human donor with classical Hodgkin lymphoma. J is TRBJ2-2 and V is TRBV7-2; D uncertain. Written as DNA, the CDR3 is TGTGCCAGCAGCACCCTGACACGCACCGGGGAGCTGTTTTTT. This translates into CASSTLTRTGELFF.